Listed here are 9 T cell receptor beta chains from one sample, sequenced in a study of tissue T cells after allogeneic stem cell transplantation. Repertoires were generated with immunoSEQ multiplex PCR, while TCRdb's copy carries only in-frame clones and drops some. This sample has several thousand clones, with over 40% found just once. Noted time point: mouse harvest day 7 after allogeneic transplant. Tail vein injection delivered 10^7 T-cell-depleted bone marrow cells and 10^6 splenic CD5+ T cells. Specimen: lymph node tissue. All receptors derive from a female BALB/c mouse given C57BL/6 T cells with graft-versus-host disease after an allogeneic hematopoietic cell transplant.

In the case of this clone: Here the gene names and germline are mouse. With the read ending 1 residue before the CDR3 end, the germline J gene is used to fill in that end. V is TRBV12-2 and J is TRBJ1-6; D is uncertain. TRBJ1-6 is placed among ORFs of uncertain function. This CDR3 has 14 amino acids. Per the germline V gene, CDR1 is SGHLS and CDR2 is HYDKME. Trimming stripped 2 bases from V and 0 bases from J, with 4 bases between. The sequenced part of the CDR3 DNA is TGTGCCAGCTCTCAGGGTTCCTATAATTCGCCCCTCTAC. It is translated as CASSQGSYNSPLY. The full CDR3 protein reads CASSQGSYNSPLYF.

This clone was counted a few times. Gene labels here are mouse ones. The part of the CDR3 DNA that was read is TGTGCCAGCAGCCAAGATAGACCGGGTGGTGAACAGTAC. Its protein is CASSQDRPGGEQY. The whole CDR3 sequence is CASSQDRPGGEQYF. The chain recombines TRBV2 with TRBJ2-7, with D uncertain. The missing CDR3 end, 1 residue past where the read stops, is filled in from the germline J gene. Germline V lookup: CDR1 LGHNA, CDR2 YSYQKL. V was shortened by 0 bases and J by 6 bases, with 12 bases between the two germline ends. This CDR3 is built from 14 residues.

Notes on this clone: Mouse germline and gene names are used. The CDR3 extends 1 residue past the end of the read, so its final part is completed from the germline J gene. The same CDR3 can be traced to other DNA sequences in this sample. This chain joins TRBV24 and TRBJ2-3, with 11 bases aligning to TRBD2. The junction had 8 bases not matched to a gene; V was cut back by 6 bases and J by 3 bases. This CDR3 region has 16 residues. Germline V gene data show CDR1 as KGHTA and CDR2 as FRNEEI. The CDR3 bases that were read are TGTGCCAGCAGCCACTGGGGGGGCGGGGGGGCAGAAACGCTGTAT. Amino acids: CASSHWGGGGAETLY. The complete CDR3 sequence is CASSHWGGGGAETLYF.

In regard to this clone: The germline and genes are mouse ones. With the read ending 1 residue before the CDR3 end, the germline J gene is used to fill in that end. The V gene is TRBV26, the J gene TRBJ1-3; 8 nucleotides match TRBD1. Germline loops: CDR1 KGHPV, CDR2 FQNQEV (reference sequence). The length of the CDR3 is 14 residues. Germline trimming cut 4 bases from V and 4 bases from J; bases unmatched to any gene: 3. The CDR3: CASSRTGRGNTLYF. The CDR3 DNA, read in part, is TGTGCCAGCAGTCGGACAGGGAGAGGAAATACGCTCTAT.

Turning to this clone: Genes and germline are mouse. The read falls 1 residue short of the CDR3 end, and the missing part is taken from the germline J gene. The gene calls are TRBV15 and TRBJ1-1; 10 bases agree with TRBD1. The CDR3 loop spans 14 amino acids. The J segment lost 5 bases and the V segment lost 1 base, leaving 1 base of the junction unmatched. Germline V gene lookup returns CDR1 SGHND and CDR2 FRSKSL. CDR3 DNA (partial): TGTGCCAGCAGTTTAGGGACAGGGGGGACAGAAGTCTTC. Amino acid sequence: CASSLGTGGTEVF. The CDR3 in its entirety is CASSLGTGGTEVFF.

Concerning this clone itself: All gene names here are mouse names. The CDR3 protein is CASSPQGAGNTLYF. Partial CDR3 DNA: TGTGCCAGCAGTCCACAGGGGGCTGGAAATACGCTCTAT. The rearrangement links TRBV26 to TRBJ1-3; 8 nucleotides line up with TRBD1. The read terminates 1 residue before the CDR3 end, so the remaining end is supplied by the germline J gene. V trimming: 4 bases; J trimming: 2 bases; junction bases outside the gene matches: 1. CDR3 length: 14 residues. Germline CDR1 and CDR2: KGHPV and FQNQEV (reference sequence).

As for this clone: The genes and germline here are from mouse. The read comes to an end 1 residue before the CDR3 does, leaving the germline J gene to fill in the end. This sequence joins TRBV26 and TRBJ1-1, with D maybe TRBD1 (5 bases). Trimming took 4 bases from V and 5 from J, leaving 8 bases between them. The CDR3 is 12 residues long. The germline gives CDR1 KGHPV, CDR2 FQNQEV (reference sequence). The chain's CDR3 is CASSPGPTEVFF. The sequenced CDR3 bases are TGTGCCAGCAGTCCGGGACCAACAGAAGTCTTC.

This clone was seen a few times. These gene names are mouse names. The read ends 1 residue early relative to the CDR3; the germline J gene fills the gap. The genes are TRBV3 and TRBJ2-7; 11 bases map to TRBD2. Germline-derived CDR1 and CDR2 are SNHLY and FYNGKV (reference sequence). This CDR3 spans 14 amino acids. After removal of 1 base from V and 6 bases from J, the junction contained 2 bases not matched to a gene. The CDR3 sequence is CASSLEDWGVEQYF. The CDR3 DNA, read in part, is TGTGCCAGCAGCTTAGAGGACTGGGGGGTTGAACAGTAC.

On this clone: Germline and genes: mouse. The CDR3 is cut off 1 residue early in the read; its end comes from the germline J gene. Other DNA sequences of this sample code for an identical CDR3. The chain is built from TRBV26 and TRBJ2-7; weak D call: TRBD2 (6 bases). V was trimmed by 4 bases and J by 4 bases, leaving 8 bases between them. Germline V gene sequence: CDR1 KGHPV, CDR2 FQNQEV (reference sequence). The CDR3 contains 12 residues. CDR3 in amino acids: CASSPGEYEQYF. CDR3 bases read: TGTGCCAGCAGTCCTGGGGAGTATGAACAGTAC.